The rows below give T cell receptor beta chains drawn from one sample of a study of blood T cell repertoires in COVID-19. Generated by immunoSEQ multiplex PCR, the TCRdb table keeps only in-frame clones and is missing some. Of about 100,000 clones listed, more than 75% are singletons. The specimen sequenced was peripheral blood. The receptor source for this set is a human donor in a cohort sampled during active COVID-19. Both conserved end residues are part of each CDR3. The D gene is left open where the match is weak. Where a row states a size, it is once, few, many or the class of an expanded clone; other rows omit it.

abundance,d_gene,v_gene,j_gene,CDR3nt,CDR3aa
NA,NA,TRBV6-1,TRBJ2-1,TGTGCCAGCAGTGAAGCCCCAGGGCTATATGAGCAGTTCTTC,CASSEAPGLYEQFF
NA,NA,TRBV12-3/TRBV12-4,TRBJ1-6,TGTGCCAGCAGGGACAGACGGGATTCACCCCTCCACTTT,CASRDRRDSPLHF
few,TRBD1,TRBV19,TRBJ1-1,TGTGCCAGTAGTCCCACGGGACAGGGCGCCACTGAAGCTTTCTTT,CASSPTGQGATEAFF
NA,TRBD2,TRBV5-1,TRBJ2-2,TGCGCCAGCAGCTTTCCCACTAGCGGGGGCACCGGGGAGCTGTTTTTT,CASSFPTSGGTGELFF
few,NA,TRBV7-9,TRBJ1-2,TGTGCCAGCAGCCCGGTGGACAGCACTGGCTACACCTTC,CASSPVDSTGYTF
NA,TRBD2,TRBV18,TRBJ2-1,TGTGCCAGCTCACCACCACTACTAGCGGAGCACTACAATGAGCAGTTCTTC,CASSPPLLAEHYNEQFF
NA,NA,TRBV28,TRBJ2-7,TGTGCCAGCAGAACAGGGAGCCTCGAGCAGTACTTC,CASRTGSLEQYF
NA,NA,TRBV7-2,TRBJ1-2,TGTGCCAGCAGCTTAGAGGGAGGGGTCTATGGCTACACCTTC,CASSLEGGVYGYTF
NA,NA,TRBV6-1,TRBJ2-1,TGTGCCAGCAGTGAAGTGGGGGGGCTCAATGAGCAGTTCTTC,CASSEVGGLNEQFF
NA,TRBD1,TRBV5-1,TRBJ2-2,TGCGCCAGCAACCCCGGGACAGGGGCTTCCGGGGAGCTGTTTTTT,CASNPGTGASGELFF
NA,NA,TRBV30,TRBJ1-1,TGTGCCTGGAGTACCGACCGGGACTACTACAGGAACACTGAAGCTTTCTTT,CAWSTDRDYYRNTEAFF